Each of the 9 T cell receptor beta chains below was sequenced from the same sample in a study of T cells after yellow fever vaccination. From the 5' RACE reads, TCRdb called clonotypes with MiXCR, one entry per CDR3 protein. The sample includes some 220,000 distinct CDR3 sequences, 3% to 3.5% seen only once; the top ten take around 3.3%. The sequencing used CD4+ T cells sorted from PBMCs, collected 10 days after the yellow fever booster vaccination. The source is a man aged 18 to 35 who received the YFV17D yellow fever vaccine.

The chain combines TRBV7-8 with TRBJ2-7; D is uncertain. V lost 1 base and J lost 0, with 7 bases in between. The germline CDR1 and CDR2 sequences are SGHVS and FQNEAQ. The CDR3 contains 14 residues. CDR3 nucleotides: TGTGCCAGCAGCTTAGTGGGTACCTCCTACGAGCAGTACTTC. This gives the protein CASSLVGTSYEQYF.

V gene TRBV5-1 combines with J gene TRBJ2-3, with 10 bases that match TRBD2. Germline assignment: CDR1 SGHRS and CDR2 YFSETQ. J lost 1 base, V lost 4 bases, and 6 bases had no gene match. The CDR3 loop spans 16 amino acids. As DNA, the CDR3 is TGCGCCAGCAGCGCCTCCGGGACTAGCGGCACAGATACGCAGTATTTT. Its translation is CASSASGTSGTDTQYF. The whole variable domain, filled in from reference TRBV5-1 and TRBJ2-3, reads KAGVTQTPRYLIKTRGQQVTLSCSPISGHRSVSWYQQTPGQGLQFLFEYFSETQRNKGNFPGRFSGRQFSNSRSEMNVSTLELGDSALYLCASSASGTSGTDTQYFGPGTRLTVL.

The chain has TRBV7-2 and TRBJ2-3; D is uncertain. The germline gives CDR1 SGHTA, CDR2 FQGNSA. Trimming pared 2 bases from V and 6 bases from J, leaving 12 bases between. The length of the CDR3 is 14 residues. Here the CDR3 DNA reads TGTGCCAGCAGCTTAAAGAGGTCTGCGGATACGCAGTATTTT. It yields the protein CASSLKRSADTQYF.

This clonotype was counted ten times or more. The V gene is TRBV7-2, the J gene TRBJ2-1; 12 positions agree with TRBD1. The CDR3 consists of 16 residues. CDR1 SGHTA and CDR2 FQGNSA come from the germline V gene. The trim removed 5 bases at V and 9 bases at J, leaving 11 bases unmatched. The CDR3 bases are TGTGCCAGCAGCCAAACCGGGACAGGGGGCCAGGGTGAGCAGTTCTTC. Translating it yields CASSQTGTGGQGEQFF. Complete variable domain (other parts from reference TRBV7-2 and TRBJ2-1): GAGVSQSPSNKVTEKGKDVELRCDPISGHTALYWYRQSLGQGLEFLIYFQGNSAPDKSGLPSDRFSAERTGGSVSTLTIQRTQQEDSAVYLCASSQTGTGGQGEQFFGPGTRLTVL.

This CDR3 reads CASSYYAVLQGLGYTF. The CDR3 DNA sequence: TGTGCCAGCAGTTACTATGCCGTCTTACAGGGGCTTGGCTACACCTTC. The J gene is TRBJ1-2, the V gene TRBV6-5, with 7 bases identical to TRBD1. This CDR3 spans 16 amino acids. The germline CDR1 and CDR2 sequences are MNHEY and SVGAGI. Losses at the gene ends were 1 base for V and 7 bases for J; bases not matched to a gene: 12.

This clonotype was picked up many times. The chain is built from TRBV7-2 and TRBJ1-2; 10 positions agree with TRBD1. Germline CDR1 reads SGHTA; CDR2 reads FQGNSA. The CDR3 has 15 residues. V was clipped by 3 bases and J by 8 bases; unmatched bases: 9. The CDR3 DNA reads TGTGCCAGCAGCTTCAACACCGGGACAGGGGAAGGCTACACCTTC. Amino acid sequence: CASSFNTGTGEGYTF.

In this sample, this clonotype turned up a few times. The chain combines TRBV28 with TRBJ2-2; 9 nucleotides line up with TRBD1. J lost 4 bases, V lost 5 bases, and 5 bases had no gene match. In germline, CDR1 is MDHEN, CDR2 SYDVKM. The CDR3 is 15 amino acids. The chain's CDR3 is CASSPGQGFTGELFF. CDR3 sequence (DNA): TGTGCCAGCAGTCCCGGACAGGGGTTCACCGGGGAGCTGTTTTTT.

This clonotype was detected only a few times. The chain couples TRBV6-2 or TRBV6-3 to TRBJ2-3, with D possibly being TRBD2 (5 bases). V was pared by 2 bases and J by 1 base, with 13 bases between. Per the germline V gene, CDR1 is MNHEY and CDR2 is SVGEGT. This CDR3 is 16 amino acids long. CDR3 in DNA: TGTGCCAGCAGTTACACTTACGGGATAGGCACAGATACGCAGTATTTT. Translation gives CASSYTYGIGTDTQYF.

This clonotype was picked up many times. This chain uses TRBV12-3 or TRBV12-4 with TRBJ1-1, with D perhaps TRBD1 (5 bases). Trimming shortened V by 5 bases and J by 4 bases, and 14 bases separated the two germline ends. This CDR3 is built from 14 residues. This CDR3 reads CASSSSQGFTEAFF. Here the CDR3 DNA reads TGTGCCAGCAGTAGCTCGCAGGGTTTCACTGAAGCTTTCTTT.